This T cell receptor beta chain was observed in a study of blood T cell repertoires in COVID-19. As for the study in general: COVID-19 samples collected from the United States, Italy and Spain covered acute and convalescent phases.

Authors' methods: Amplified reference gene primers provided the basis for estimating nucleated cell counts. TCRdb's table, derived via immunoSEQ multiplex PCR, lists solely in-frame clones and lacks some. V, J and clone size were drawn from that table, and D and trimming were deduced from the DNA. Of 70,000 or so clones listed, about nine tenths are singletons. The CDR3 is made up of 14 amino acids. With V trimmed by 5 bases and J by 10 bases, 9 bases remained unmatched. From germline, CDR1 is SEHNR and CDR2 FQNEAQ (reference sequence). The chain uses TRBV7-9 and TRBJ2-1; 9 nucleotides line up with TRBD2. Material for sequencing was peripheral blood. The source is a man in his fifties with acute or convalescent COVID-19. CDR3 sequence reads: CASSVGLAGSEQFF. The DNA of the CDR3 is TGTGCCAGCAGCGTGGGACTAGCAGGGTCGGAGCAGTTCTTC.